The sequence of this TCR beta chain was determined in a study of blood T cell repertoires in COVID-19. The length of the CDR3 is 16 residues. V lost 8 bases to trimming and J lost 1 base, with 15 bases between them. The V gene's germline CDR1 is MDHEN and CDR2 SYDVKM. Seattle cases were enrolled at active infection and followed longitudinally. The method was immunoSEQ multiplex PCR; TCRdb's version includes in-frame clones alone and lacks a portion of them. The sample lists some 170,000 clones; 81% were seen once. The material sequenced was peripheral blood. The sequence derives from a woman aged 40 to 49 with COVID-19, enrolled during active disease. V usage is TRBV28 and J usage is TRBJ2-6; tentative D call: TRBD1 (6 bases). The CDR3 region is CASGTHQGSGANVLTF. The CDR3 region has the DNA TGTGCCAGCGGAACACACCAGGGGTCTGGGGCCAACGTCCTGACTTTC. The full variable domain, rest sourced from reference TRBV28 and TRBJ2-6, is DVKVTQSSRYLVKRTGEKVFLECVQDMDHENMFWYRQDPGLGLRLIYFSYDVKMKEKGDIPEGYSVSREKKERFSLILESASTNQTSMYLCASGTHQGSGANVLTFGAGSRLTVL.